What follows are 2 T cell receptor beta chains derived from one specimen sequenced in a study of blood T cell repertoires in COVID-19. Measured with immunoSEQ multiplex PCR; TCRdb has only the in-frame clones, and not every one. Of about 230,000 clones listed, approximately 87% are singletons. Sequencing used peripheral blood. All receptors come from a woman in her 70s with active or convalescent COVID-19.

The V and J genes are TRBV12-3 or TRBV12-4 and TRBJ2-7; D gene ambiguous. V was shortened by 5 bases and J by 4 bases, with 12 bases between the two germline ends. The CDR3 has 13 amino acids. The CDR3 loop reads CASSILQQYEQYF. The CDR3 nucleotides read TGTGCCAGCAGTATTCTACAGCAGTACGAGCAGTACTTC.

The gene calls are TRBV25-1 and TRBJ2-1; D may be TRBD1 (6 bases). With 4 bases removed from V and 1 base from J, the gap between germline ends came to 14 bases. The CDR3 totals 16 residues. Germline loops: CDR1 MGHDK, CDR2 SYGVNS. The CDR3 sequence is CASSGLSQGSYNEQFF. In DNA, the CDR3 is TGTGCCAGCAGTGGGCTCTCACAGGGTTCCTACAATGAGCAGTTCTTC.